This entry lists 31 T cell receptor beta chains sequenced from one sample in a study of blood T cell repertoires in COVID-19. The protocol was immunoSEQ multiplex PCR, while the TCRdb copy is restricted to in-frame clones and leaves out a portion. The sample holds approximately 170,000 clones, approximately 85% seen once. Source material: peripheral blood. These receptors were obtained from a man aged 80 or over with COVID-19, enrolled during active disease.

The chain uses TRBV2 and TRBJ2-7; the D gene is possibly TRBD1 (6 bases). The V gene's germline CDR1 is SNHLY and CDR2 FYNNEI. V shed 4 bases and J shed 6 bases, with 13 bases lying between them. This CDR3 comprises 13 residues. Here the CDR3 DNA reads TGTGCCAGCAGTGTAGGCCAGGGGTTCGAGCAGTACTTC. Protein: CASSVGQGFEQYF.

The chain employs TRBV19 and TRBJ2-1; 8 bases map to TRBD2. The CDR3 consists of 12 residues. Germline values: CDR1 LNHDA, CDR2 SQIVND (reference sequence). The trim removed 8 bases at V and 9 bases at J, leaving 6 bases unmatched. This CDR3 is CASGKREGEQFF. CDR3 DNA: TGTGCCAGTGGCAAACGGGAGGGTGAGCAGTTCTTC.

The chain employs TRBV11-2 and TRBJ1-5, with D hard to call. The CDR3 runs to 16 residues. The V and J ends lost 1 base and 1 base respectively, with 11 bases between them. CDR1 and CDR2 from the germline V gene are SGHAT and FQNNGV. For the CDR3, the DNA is TGTGCCAGCAGCTTAGCGGTGTCATGGAGCAATCAGCCCCAGCATTTT. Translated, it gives CASSLAVSWSNQPQHF.

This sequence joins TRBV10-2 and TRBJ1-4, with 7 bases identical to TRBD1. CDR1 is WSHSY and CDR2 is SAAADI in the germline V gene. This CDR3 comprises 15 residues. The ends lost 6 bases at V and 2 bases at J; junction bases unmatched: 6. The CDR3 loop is CASRDGQVTNEKLFF. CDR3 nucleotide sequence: TGCGCCAGCAGGGATGGACAGGTCACTAATGAAAAACTGTTTTTT.

CDR3 sequence: CASSLLAVSFYNEQFF. The CDR3 DNA is TGTGCCAGCAGCTTACTAGCGGTTAGCTTCTACAATGAGCAGTTCTTC. This chain links TRBV7-8 with TRBJ2-1; 7 bases fit TRBD2. The CDR3 is made up of 16 amino acids. V dropped 2 bases and J dropped 3; count of bases not matched to a gene: 7. Germline V CDR1 and CDR2: SGHVS, FQNEAQ. The variable domain in full, with the rest retrieved from reference TRBV7-8 and TRBJ2-1, is GAGVSQSPRYKVAKRGQDVALRCDPISGHVSLFWYQQALGQGPEFLTYFQNEAQLDKSGLPSDRFFAERPEGSVSTLKIQRTQQEDSAVYLCASSLLAVSFYNEQFFGPGTRLTVL.

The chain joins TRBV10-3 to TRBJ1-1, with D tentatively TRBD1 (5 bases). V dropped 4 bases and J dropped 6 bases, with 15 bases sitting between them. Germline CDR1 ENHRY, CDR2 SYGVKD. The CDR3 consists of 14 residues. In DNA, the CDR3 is TGTGCCATCAGTGTGGGGCCGGGTATGGCTGAAGCTTTCTTT. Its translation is CAISVGPGMAEAFF.

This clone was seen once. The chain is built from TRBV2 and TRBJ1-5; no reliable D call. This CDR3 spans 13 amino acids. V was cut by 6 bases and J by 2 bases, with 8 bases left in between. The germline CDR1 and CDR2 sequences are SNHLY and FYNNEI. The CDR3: CASSPQRNQPQHF. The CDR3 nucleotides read TGTGCCAGCAGCCCACAACGCAATCAGCCCCAGCATTTT.

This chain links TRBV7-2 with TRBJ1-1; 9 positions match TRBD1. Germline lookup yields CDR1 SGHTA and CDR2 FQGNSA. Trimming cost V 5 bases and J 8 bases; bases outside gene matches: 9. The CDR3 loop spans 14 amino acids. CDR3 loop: CASSQDRGDGEAFF. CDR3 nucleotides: TGTGCCAGCAGCCAAGACAGGGGGGACGGAGAAGCTTTCTTT.

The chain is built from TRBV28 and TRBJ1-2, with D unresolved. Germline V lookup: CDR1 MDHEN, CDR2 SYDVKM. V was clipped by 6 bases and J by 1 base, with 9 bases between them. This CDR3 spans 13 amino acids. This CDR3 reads CASSRGNNYGYTF. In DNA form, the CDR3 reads TGTGCCAGCAGCCGAGGGAATAACTATGGCTACACCTTC.

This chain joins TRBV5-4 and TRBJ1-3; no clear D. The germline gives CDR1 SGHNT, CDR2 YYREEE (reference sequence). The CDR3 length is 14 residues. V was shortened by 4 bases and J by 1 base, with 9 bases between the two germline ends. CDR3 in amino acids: CASSPTPSGNTIYF. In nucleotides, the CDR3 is TGTGCCAGCAGCCCCACACCGTCTGGAAACACCATATATTTT.

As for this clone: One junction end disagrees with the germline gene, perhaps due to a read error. The CDR3 region has the DNA TGTACCAGCGAAAGGGGGTCAGCCACTGAAGCTTTCTTT. Amino acids: CTSERGSATEAFF. The chain joins TRBV28 to TRBJ1-1; D is perhaps TRBD1 (6 bases). The V gene's germline CDR1 is MDHEN and CDR2 SYDVKM. The CDR3 has 13 residues.

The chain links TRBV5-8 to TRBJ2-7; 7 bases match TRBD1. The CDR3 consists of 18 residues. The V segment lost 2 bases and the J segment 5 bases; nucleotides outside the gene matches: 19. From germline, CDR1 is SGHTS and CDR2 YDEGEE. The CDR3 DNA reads TGTGCCAGCAGCTTAGTAGCGACAGGGACGGAATTCAGGAACGAGCAGTACTTC. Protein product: CASSLVATGTEFRNEQYF.

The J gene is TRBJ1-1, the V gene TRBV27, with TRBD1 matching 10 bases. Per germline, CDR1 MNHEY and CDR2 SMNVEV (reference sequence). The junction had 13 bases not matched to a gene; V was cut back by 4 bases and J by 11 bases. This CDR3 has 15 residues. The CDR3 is CASSSLGQGDLGAFF. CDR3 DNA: TGTGCCAGCAGTTCCCTCGGACAGGGGGATTTGGGGGCTTTCTTT.

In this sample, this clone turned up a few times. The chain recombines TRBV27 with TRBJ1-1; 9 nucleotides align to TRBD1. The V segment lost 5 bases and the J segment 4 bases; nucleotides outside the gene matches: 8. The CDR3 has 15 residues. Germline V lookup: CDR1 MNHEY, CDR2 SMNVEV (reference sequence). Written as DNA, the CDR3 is TGTGCCAGCAGTAGGGGGACAGGGATAATCACTGAAGCTTTCTTT. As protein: CASSRGTGIITEAFF.

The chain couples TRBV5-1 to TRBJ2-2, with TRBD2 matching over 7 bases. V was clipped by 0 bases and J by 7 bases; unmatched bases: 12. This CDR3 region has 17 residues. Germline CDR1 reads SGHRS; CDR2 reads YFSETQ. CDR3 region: CASSLGHFLPGGGELFF. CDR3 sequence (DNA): TGCGCCAGCAGCTTGGGACACTTTCTTCCGGGAGGCGGGGAGCTGTTTTTT.

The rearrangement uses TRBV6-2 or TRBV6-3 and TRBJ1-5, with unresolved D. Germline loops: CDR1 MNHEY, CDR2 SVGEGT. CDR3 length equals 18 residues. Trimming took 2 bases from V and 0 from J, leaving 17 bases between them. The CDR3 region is CASSYTVGVDLSNQPQHF. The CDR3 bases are TGTGCCAGCAGTTACACGGTCGGGGTGGATCTTAGCAATCAGCCCCAGCATTTT.

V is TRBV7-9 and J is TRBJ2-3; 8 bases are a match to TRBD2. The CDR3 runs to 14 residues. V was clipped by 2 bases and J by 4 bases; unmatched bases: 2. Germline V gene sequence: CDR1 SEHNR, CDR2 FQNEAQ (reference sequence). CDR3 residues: CASSLTGGADTQYF. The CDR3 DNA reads TGTGCCAGCAGCTTAACGGGGGGGGCAGATACGCAGTATTTT. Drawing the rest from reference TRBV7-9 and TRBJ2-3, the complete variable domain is DTGVSQNPRHKITKRGQNVTFRCDPISEHNRLYWYRQTLGQGPEFLTYFQNEAQLEKSRLLSDRFSAERPKGSFSTLEIQRTEQGDSAMYLCASSLTGGADTQYFGPGTRLTVL.

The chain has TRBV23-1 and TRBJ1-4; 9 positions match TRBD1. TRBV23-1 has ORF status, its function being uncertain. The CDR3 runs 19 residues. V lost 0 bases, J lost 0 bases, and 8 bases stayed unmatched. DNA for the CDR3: TGCGCCAGCAGTCAATCGGTCCCGGGACAGGGCCCAACTAATGAAAAACTGTTTTTT. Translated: CASSQSVPGQGPTNEKLFF.

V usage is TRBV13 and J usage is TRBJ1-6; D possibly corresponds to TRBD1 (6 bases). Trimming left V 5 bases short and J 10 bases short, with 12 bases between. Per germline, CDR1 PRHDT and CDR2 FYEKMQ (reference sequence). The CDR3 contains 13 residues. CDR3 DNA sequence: TGTGCCAGCAGCCGCCAGGGGAGCTCACCCCTCCACTTT. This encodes CASSRQGSSPLHF.

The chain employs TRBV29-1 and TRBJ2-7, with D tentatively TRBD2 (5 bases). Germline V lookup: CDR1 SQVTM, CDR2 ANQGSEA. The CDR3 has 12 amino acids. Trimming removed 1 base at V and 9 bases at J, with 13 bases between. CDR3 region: CSVEGGAERQYF. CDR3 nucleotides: TGCAGCGTTGAAGGTGGAGCGGAGAGGCAGTACTTC.

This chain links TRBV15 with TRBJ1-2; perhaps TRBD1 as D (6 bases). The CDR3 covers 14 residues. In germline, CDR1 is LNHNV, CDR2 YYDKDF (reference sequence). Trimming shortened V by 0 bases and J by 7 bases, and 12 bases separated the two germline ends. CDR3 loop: CATSRDPGGSGYTF. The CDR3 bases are TGTGCCACCAGCAGAGATCCGGGGGGCAGTGGCTACACCTTC.

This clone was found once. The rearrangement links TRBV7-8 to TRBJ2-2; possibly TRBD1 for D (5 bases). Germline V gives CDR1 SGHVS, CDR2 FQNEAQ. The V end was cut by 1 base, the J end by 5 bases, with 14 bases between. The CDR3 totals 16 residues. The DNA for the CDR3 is TGTGCCAGCAGCTTAGGTGGGCAGGGCGATACCGGGGAGCTGTTTTTT. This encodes CASSLGGQGDTGELFF.

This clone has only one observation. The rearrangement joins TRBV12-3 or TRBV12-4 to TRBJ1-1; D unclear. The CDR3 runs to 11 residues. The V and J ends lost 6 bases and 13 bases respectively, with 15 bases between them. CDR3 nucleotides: TGTGCCAGCAGCCTCTATCAAAGTCTTTTCTTT. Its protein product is CASSLYQSLFF.

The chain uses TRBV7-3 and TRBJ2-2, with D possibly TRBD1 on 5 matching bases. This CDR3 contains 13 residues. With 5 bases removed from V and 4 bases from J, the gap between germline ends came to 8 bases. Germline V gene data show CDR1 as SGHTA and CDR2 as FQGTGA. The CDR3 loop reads CASSQDSTGELFF. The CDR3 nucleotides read TGTGCCAGCAGCCAAGACAGCACCGGGGAGCTGTTTTTT.

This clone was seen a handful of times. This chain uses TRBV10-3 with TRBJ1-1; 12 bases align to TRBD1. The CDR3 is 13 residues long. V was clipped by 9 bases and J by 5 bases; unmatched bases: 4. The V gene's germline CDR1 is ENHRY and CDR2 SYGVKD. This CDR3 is CAMRDRGRTEAFF. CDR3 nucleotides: TGTGCCATGAGGGACAGGGGGCGAACTGAAGCTTTCTTT.

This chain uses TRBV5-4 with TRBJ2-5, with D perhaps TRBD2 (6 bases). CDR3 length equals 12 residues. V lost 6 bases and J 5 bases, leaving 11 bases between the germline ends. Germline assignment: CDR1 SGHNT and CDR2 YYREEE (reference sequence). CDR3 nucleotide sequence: TGTGCCAGCAATGGCGGGGACGAGACCCAGTACTTC. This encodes CASNGGDETQYF.

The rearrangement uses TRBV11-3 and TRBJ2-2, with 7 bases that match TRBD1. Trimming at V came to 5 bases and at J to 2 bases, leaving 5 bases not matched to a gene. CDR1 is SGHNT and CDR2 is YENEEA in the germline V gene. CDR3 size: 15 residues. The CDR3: CASSPGTVNTGELFF. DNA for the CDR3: TGTGCCAGCAGCCCTGGGACAGTTAACACCGGGGAGCTGTTTTTT.

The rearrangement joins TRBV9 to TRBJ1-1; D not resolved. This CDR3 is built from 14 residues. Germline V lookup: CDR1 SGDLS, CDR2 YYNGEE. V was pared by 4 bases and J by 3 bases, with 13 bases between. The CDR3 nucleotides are TGTGCCAGCAGCCCGGGAGTGGGCGACACTGAAGCTTTCTTT. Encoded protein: CASSPGVGDTEAFF.

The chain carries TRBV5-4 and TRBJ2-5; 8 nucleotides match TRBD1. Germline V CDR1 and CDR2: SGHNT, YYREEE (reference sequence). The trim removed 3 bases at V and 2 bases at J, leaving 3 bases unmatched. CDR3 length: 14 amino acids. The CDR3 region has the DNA TGTGCCAGCAGCTCCGGGACAGGACAAGAGACCCAGTACTTC. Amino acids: CASSSGTGQETQYF.

CDR3 DNA sequence: TGTGCTAGTGGTTTGGGGGCCGGGCAGGGCTCTGAAGCTTTCTTT. This sequence encodes CASGLGAGQGSEAFF. This sequence joins TRBV12-5 and TRBJ1-1, with D perhaps matching TRBD1 (5 bases). This CDR3 has 15 residues. Trimming pared 1 base from V and 6 bases from J, leaving 15 bases between. Per germline, CDR1 LGHNT and CDR2 FRNRAP. Full variable domain (missing parts from reference TRBV12-5 and TRBJ1-1): DARVTQTPRHKVTEMGQEVTMRCQPILGHNTVFWYRQTMMQGLELLAYFRNRAPLDDSGMPKDRFSAEMPDATLATLKIQPSEPRDSAVYFCASGLGAGQGSEAFFGQGTRLTVV.

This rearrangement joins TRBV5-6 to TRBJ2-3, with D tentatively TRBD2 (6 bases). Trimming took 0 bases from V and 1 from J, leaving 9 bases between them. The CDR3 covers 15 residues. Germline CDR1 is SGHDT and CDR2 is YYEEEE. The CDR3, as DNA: TGTGCCAGCAGCTTGGGCGGGGACCGCACAGATACGCAGTATTTT. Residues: CASSLGGDRTDTQYF.